Listed here are 5 T cell receptor beta chains from one sample, sequenced in a study of blood T cell repertoires in COVID-19. Profiled with immunoSEQ multiplex PCR; TCRdb holds only in-frame clones, not every one. In the table there are roughly 210,000 clones, about nine tenths of which are singletons. The specimen was PBMCs or T cells enriched from blood (not recorded which). The receptors were sampled from a man aged 25 to 40 in a cohort exposed to, infected with or recovered from COVID-19 (not recorded which).

This clone was observed a handful of times. The chain recombines TRBV15 with TRBJ2-1; 7 bases fit TRBD2. Germline trimming cut 0 bases from V and 4 bases from J; bases unmatched to any gene: 9. From germline, CDR1 is LNHNV and CDR2 YYDKDF (reference sequence). The CDR3 is 17 amino acids. The CDR3 DNA reads TGTGCCACCAGCAGAGATCTGAGGGAGGGCCGATACAATGAGCAGTTCTTC. This sequence encodes CATSRDLREGRYNEQFF.

In its sample, this clone was seen once. The chain combines TRBV7-2 with TRBJ1-5, with a weak D call TRBD1 (6 bases). Trimming removed 4 bases at V and 0 bases at J, with 16 bases between. Germline V gene sequence: CDR1 SGHTA, CDR2 FQGNSA. This CDR3 is 17 amino acids long. The CDR3 DNA follows: TGTGCCAGCAGCTCCTACAGGGCTGGGCCTAGCAATCAGCCCCAGCATTTT. Amino acids: CASSSYRAGPSNQPQHF.

The chain is built from TRBV28 and TRBJ1-5; no clear D. CDR3 length equals 14 residues. The ends were cut back, 10 bases at V and 9 bases at J, with 22 bases in the middle. Germline V gene data show CDR1 as MDHEN and CDR2 as SYDVKM. CDR3 residues: CANPPPVEARPQHF. Here the CDR3 DNA reads TGTGCCAACCCTCCCCCCGTAGAGGCAAGGCCCCAGCATTTT.

The V gene is TRBV28, the J gene TRBJ1-5; D remains ambiguous. Trimming left V 3 bases short and J 4 bases short, with 13 bases between. This CDR3 spans 15 amino acids. CDR1 and CDR2 (germline): MDHEN, SYDVKM. The CDR3 DNA sequence: TGTGCCAGCAGTTTGCAGGTCGTCAGGAATCAGCCCCAGCATTTT. Encoded protein: CASSLQVVRNQPQHF.

The chain is built from TRBV7-3 and TRBJ2-5; 12 nucleotides agree with TRBD2. The germline V gene encodes CDR1 SGHTA and CDR2 FQGTGA. The V and J ends lost 5 bases and 4 bases, in that order; junction bases with no gene match: 2. CDR3 length: 14 residues. The CDR3 region has the DNA TGTGCCAGCAGCCTGACTAGCGGGGGAGAGACCCAGTACTTC. Translating gives CASSLTSGGETQYF.